This record concerns one TCR beta chain sequence. This CDR3 has 13 amino acids. Germline values: CDR1 SEHNR, CDR2 FQNEAQ (reference sequence). Trimming removed 6 bases at V and 7 bases at J, with 12 bases between. TCRdb re-called the RT-PCR reads through MiXCR, storing one row per CDR3 protein. This table has about 680,000 distinct CDR3 sequences, 14% appearing once. The clonotype comes from a female donor in good health, serving as a healthy control. Sample: memory CD4+ T cells from blood. The chain has TRBV7-9 and TRBJ2-2, with D tentatively TRBD1 or TRBD2 (5 bases each). In DNA, the CDR3 is TGTGCCAGCAGAACCGAGGGGTTCGGGGAGCTGTTTTTT. It codes for CASRTEGFGELFF.